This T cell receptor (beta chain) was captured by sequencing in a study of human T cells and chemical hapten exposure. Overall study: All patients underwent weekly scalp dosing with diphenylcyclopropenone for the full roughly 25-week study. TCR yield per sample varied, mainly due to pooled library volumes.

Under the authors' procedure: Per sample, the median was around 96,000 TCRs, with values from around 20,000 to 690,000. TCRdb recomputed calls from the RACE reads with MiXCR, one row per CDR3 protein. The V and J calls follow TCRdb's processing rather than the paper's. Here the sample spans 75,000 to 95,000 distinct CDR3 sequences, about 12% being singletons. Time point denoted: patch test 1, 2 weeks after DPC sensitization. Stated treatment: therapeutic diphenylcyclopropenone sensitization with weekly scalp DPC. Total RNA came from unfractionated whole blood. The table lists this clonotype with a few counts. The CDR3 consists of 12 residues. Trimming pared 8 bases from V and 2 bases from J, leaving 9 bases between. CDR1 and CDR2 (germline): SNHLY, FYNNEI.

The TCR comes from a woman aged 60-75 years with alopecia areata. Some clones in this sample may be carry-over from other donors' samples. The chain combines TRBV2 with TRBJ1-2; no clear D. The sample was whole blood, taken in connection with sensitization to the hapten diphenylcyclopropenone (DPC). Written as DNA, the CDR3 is TGTGCCAGCCTGGACGGCAACTATGGCTACACCTTC. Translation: CASLDGNYGYTF.